The 17 T cell receptor beta chains below all came from one sample that was sequenced in a study of identifying expanded T cells in peripheral blood. The method was immunoSEQ multiplex PCR; TCRdb's version includes in-frame clones alone and lacks a portion of them. The sample includes 55,000 to 60,000 clones, roughly nine tenths of them seen just once. Material for sequencing was blood. These TCRs come from a person aged 18 to 75 in good health.

The V call is TRBV28, the J call TRBJ2-1; 13 positions match TRBD2. The trim removed 6 bases at V and 2 bases at J, leaving 7 bases unmatched. This CDR3 has 17 amino acids. Per the germline V gene, CDR1 is MDHEN and CDR2 is SYDVKM. The CDR3 loop is CASRRTSGSRTYNEQFF. In DNA, the CDR3 is TGTGCCAGCAGGAGGACTAGCGGGAGCCGCACCTACAATGAGCAGTTCTTC.

The V gene is TRBV6-1, the J gene TRBJ2-5, with D perhaps matching TRBD2 (5 bases). The V gene lost 6 bases and the J gene lost 5 bases, with 10 bases spanning the gap. The CDR3 extends over 12 amino acids. CDR1 and CDR2 (germline): MNHNS, SASEGT. The CDR3 DNA follows: TGTGCCAGCAGGGAGGTGCGGGAGACCCAGTACTTC. Translating it yields CASREVRETQYF.

Note on this clone: Its ends do not fully match the called genes, so a read error is possible. This sequence joins TRBV7-7 and TRBJ1-6, with 7 positions matching TRBD1. This CDR3 spans 18 amino acids. Germline CDR1 reads SSHAT; CDR2 reads FNYEAQ (reference sequence). CDR3 sequence reads: CASSLGFGQEPYNSPLHF. CDR3 coding DNA: TGTGCTAGCAGCTTAGGTTTCGGACAGGAGCCCTATAATTCACCCCTCCACTTT.

This chain uses TRBV5-1 with TRBJ2-7, with 9 bases matching TRBD2. This CDR3 has 15 amino acids. Germline lookup yields CDR1 SGHRS and CDR2 YFSETQ. Trimming removed 2 bases from V and 2 bases from J; junction bases left unmatched: 5. CDR3 protein: CASSLIGGGAYEQYF. In DNA form, the CDR3 reads TGCGCCAGCAGCTTAATTGGCGGGGGGGCCTACGAGCAGTACTTC.

The CDR3 DNA sequence: TGTGCCAGCAGCTTAGTAAGGGGCTTAGGGACCACTGAAGCTTTCTTT. This codes for CASSLVRGLGTTEAFF. The V call is TRBV11-2, the J call TRBJ1-1, with D possibly being TRBD1 (5 bases). V lost 1 base and J 4 bases, leaving 16 bases between the germline ends. This CDR3 spans 16 amino acids. Per germline, CDR1 SGHAT and CDR2 FQNNGV.

The chain recombines TRBV6-1 with TRBJ1-1; D is possibly TRBD1 (6 bases). Germline V CDR1 and CDR2: MNHNS, SASEGT. Trimming cost V 5 bases and J 1 base, with 8 bases left between them. The CDR3 sequence is 13 residues long. In DNA, the CDR3 is TGTGCCAGCAGTTTCAGGGGGAACACTGAAGCTTTCTTT. Its protein product is CASSFRGNTEAFF.

The chain joins TRBV9 to TRBJ2-7, with TRBD1 identical over 8 bases. CDR1 and CDR2 (germline): SGDLS, YYNGEE. Trimming took 0 bases from V and 3 from J; bases not matched to a gene: 2. The CDR3 totals 14 residues. The CDR3 here is CASSVATGGYEQYF. Here the CDR3 DNA reads TGTGCCAGCAGCGTAGCAACAGGGGGCTACGAGCAGTACTTC.

The genes are TRBV6-6 and TRBJ2-1, with D perhaps matching TRBD2 (6 bases). CDR1 and CDR2 (germline): MNHNY, SVGAGI (reference sequence). CDR3 length: 15 amino acids. The V and J ends lost 6 bases and 7 bases respectively, with 19 bases between them. Here the CDR3 reads CASSRGTPTLNEQFF. The DNA of the CDR3 is TGTGCCAGCAGCCGCGGGACCCCTACGCTTAATGAGCAGTTCTTC.

This clone showed up just once. The rearrangement links TRBV5-1 to TRBJ2-3, with D possibly TRBD2 on 5 matching bases. The V end was cut by 7 bases, the J end by 2 bases, with 11 bases between. The CDR3 totals 13 residues. From germline, CDR1 is SGHRS and CDR2 YFSETQ. The CDR3 nucleotides are TGCGCCAGCCATGTAGCGCTCACAGATACGCAGTATTTT. It is translated as CASHVALTDTQYF.

The chain joins TRBV28 to TRBJ2-2; D is possibly TRBD1 or TRBD2 (5 bases each). The CDR3 contains 18 residues. The V gene's germline CDR1 is MDHEN and CDR2 SYDVKM. V was cut by 6 bases and J by 6 bases, with 26 bases left in between. The chain's CDR3 is CASSLGVGAQLSAGELFF. CDR3 DNA sequence: TGTGCCAGCAGCCTGGGGGTTGGGGCACAACTTTCAGCCGGGGAGCTGTTTTTT.

This chain links TRBV7-6 with TRBJ1-5, with TRBD1 identical over 7 bases. Trimming removed 1 base from V and 0 bases from J; junction bases left unmatched: 6. CDR3 size: 17 residues. Germline loops: CDR1 SGHVS, CDR2 FNYEAQ. CDR3 amino acids: CASSLGPAGGSNQPQHF. Here the CDR3 DNA reads TGTGCCAGCAGCTTAGGGCCTGCAGGGGGTAGCAATCAGCCCCAGCATTTT.

The count of this clone is one. The J gene is TRBJ1-1, the V gene TRBV4-1; the D gene is possibly TRBD1 (5 bases). The CDR3 runs 14 residues. Germline V gene sequence: CDR1 MGHRA, CDR2 YSYEKL. Trimming stripped 4 bases from V and 9 bases from J, with 18 bases between. The CDR3 nucleotides read TGCGCCAGCAGCCCGGGGGACGGATACCAGAAAGCTTTCTTT. Its translation is CASSPGDGYQKAFF.

This sequence joins TRBV10-3 and TRBJ2-3; TRBD1 aligns across 7 bases. Losses at the gene ends were 4 bases for V and 4 bases for J; bases not matched to a gene: 11. This CDR3 comprises 16 residues. Germline loops: CDR1 ENHRY, CDR2 SYGVKD. CDR3 nucleotides: TGTGCCATCAGTGTAAAGGGGACAGTCGTCGCAGATACGCAGTATTTT. It translates to CAISVKGTVVADTQYF.

The rearrangement uses TRBV29-1 and TRBJ1-4; tentative D call: TRBD1 (6 bases). The V end was cut by 6 bases, the J end by 10 bases, with 24 bases between. The CDR3 has 15 residues. Germline CDR1 reads SQVTM; CDR2 reads ANQGSEA. CDR3 in amino acids: CSVGLTGGLTGKLFF. The CDR3, as DNA: TGCAGCGTAGGACTGACGGGGGGCCTAACCGGAAAACTGTTTTTT.

Remarks on this clone: The germline gene is not matched at one end of the junction; a read error may be the cause. The genes are TRBV18 and TRBJ2-1; TRBD1 matches at 7 bases. CDR1 is KGHSH and CDR2 is LQKENI in the germline V gene. This CDR3 has 14 residues. The CDR3 loop is CASSPQGLNNEQFF. In DNA, the CDR3 is TGTGCCAGCTCCCCACAGGGGTTGAACAATGAGCAGTTCTTC.

The DNA of the CDR3 is TGTGCCAGCAGTTTATCACCCGACTTAGGGAGGGGGCCTATTTACTATGGCTACACCTTC. This translates into CASSLSPDLGRGPIYYGYTF. This chain connects TRBV27 to TRBJ1-2; 7 positions agree with TRBD1. CDR1 is MNHEY and CDR2 is SMNVEV in the germline V gene (reference sequence). The CDR3 spans 20 residues. V shed 0 bases and J 3 bases; nucleotides not matched to a gene: 19.

The chain recombines TRBV13 with TRBJ2-7; 12 bases are shared with TRBD2. J lost 7 bases, V lost 4 bases, and 11 bases had no gene match. The CDR3 spans 16 residues. CDR1 and CDR2 from the germline V gene are PRHDT and FYEKMQ (reference sequence). The CDR3 DNA reads as TGTGCCAGCAGCTCTAGGACTAGCGGGATATCGGGTGAGCAGTACTTC. Translated, it gives CASSSRTSGISGEQYF.